These 14 T cell receptor beta chains share one sample of origin, sequenced in a study of T cell responses to AZD1222 COVID-19 vaccine. The table came from immunoSEQ multiplex PCR; TCRdb's copy has only in-frame clones and leaves some out. The repertoire holds about 84,000 clones, with nearly 90% as singletons. Sequencing was performed on peripheral blood, taken on day 0 of AZD1222 vaccination. These receptors all stem from an adult in good health.

This clone was seen a single time. This chain uses TRBV4-1 with TRBJ2-1; no reliable D call. The V end was cut by 1 base, the J end by 2 bases, with 15 bases between. CDR1 is MGHRA, CDR2 YSYEKL, per germline. The CDR3 consists of 17 residues. This CDR3 reads CASSQVRAVSTYNEQFF. As DNA, the CDR3 is TGCGCCAGCAGCCAAGTACGGGCGGTTTCCACCTACAATGAGCAGTTCTTC.

This chain joins TRBV21-1 and TRBJ2-1; the table's D call of TRBD2 was not tested on the DNA. TRBV21-1 is termed a pseudogene. CDR3 length: 15 amino acids. Here the CDR3 DNA reads TGTGCCAGCAGCAACCGGACTAGCGGGAGCAATGAGCAGTTCTTC. Protein sequence: CASSNRTSGSNEQFF.

The chain employs TRBV2 and TRBJ1-2, with 8 bases matching TRBD1. This CDR3 has 13 residues. J was trimmed by 5 bases and V by 8 bases; bases with no gene match: 7. CDR1 is SNHLY and CDR2 is FYNNEI in the germline V gene. The CDR3 loop is CASLGQGLYGYTF. In DNA form, the CDR3 reads TGTGCCAGCCTAGGACAGGGATTGTATGGCTACACCTTC.

This chain uses TRBV29-1 with TRBJ2-5, with 9 positions matching TRBD2. Trimming took 2 bases from V and 1 from J; bases not matched to a gene: 5. The germline CDR1 and CDR2 sequences are SQVTM and ANQGSEA. The CDR3 consists of 15 residues. The CDR3 reads CSVELSAGGQETQYF. Written as DNA, the CDR3 is TGCAGCGTTGAACTATCAGCGGGAGGCCAAGAGACCCAGTACTTC.

The chain links TRBV6-5 to TRBJ1-1; TRBD1 might be the D (5 bases). The CDR3 is 12 residues long. Trimming stripped 11 bases from V and 5 bases from J, with 15 bases between. Germline CDR1 reads MNHEY; CDR2 reads SVGAGI. The CDR3 here is CAGGTGRTEAFF. DNA of the CDR3: TGTGCCGGAGGGACGGGGCGGACTGAAGCTTTCTTT.

The chain links TRBV2 to TRBJ1-4; unclear D gene. V was cut by 6 bases and J by 5 bases, with 16 bases left in between. From germline, CDR1 is SNHLY and CDR2 FYNNEI. The CDR3 covers 15 residues. Here the CDR3 reads CASRPREGRNEKLFF. The CDR3 nucleotides read TGTGCCAGCAGACCTCGGGAAGGCCGAAATGAAAAACTGTTTTTT.

The chain couples TRBV18 to TRBJ1-1; perhaps TRBD1 as D (6 bases). Trimming pared 6 bases from V and 1 base from J, leaving 9 bases between. CDR3 length equals 13 residues. Germline values: CDR1 KGHSH, CDR2 LQKENI. The CDR3 here is CASSEGQNTEAFF. The DNA of the CDR3 is TGTGCCAGCTCGGAGGGACAGAACACTGAAGCTTTCTTT.

V is TRBV4-3 and J is TRBJ1-1; TRBD1 agrees at 7 bases. CDR3 length: 17 amino acids. Germline values: CDR1 LGHNA, CDR2 YSLEER. V lost 0 bases and J lost 5; bases outside the gene matches: 12. CDR3 sequence (DNA): TGCGCCAGCAGCCAAGATTTGGAGGGGGCCGACGGGACTGAAGCTTTCTTT. Translation: CASSQDLEGADGTEAFF.

The rearrangement joins TRBV10-3 to TRBJ2-3; D is undetermined. This CDR3 region has 15 residues. The V end was cut by 5 bases, the J end by 0 bases, with 12 bases between. Per the germline V gene, CDR1 is ENHRY and CDR2 is SYGVKD. CDR3 DNA: TGTGCCATCAGTCTTCAGGCCACTAGCACAGATACGCAGTATTTT. Amino acids: CAISLQATSTDTQYF.

The genes are TRBV24-1 and TRBJ2-3, with 11 bases aligning to TRBD1. The CDR3 sequence is 14 residues long. From germline, CDR1 is KGHDR and CDR2 SFDVKD. The ends lost 6 bases at V and 4 bases at J; junction bases unmatched: 2. CDR3 in amino acids: CATSRGQGADTQYF. DNA for the CDR3: TGTGCCACCAGTCGGGGACAGGGGGCAGATACGCAGTATTTT.

The rearrangement links TRBV5-4 to TRBJ2-7, with a possible D match to TRBD2 (6 bases). The CDR3 is 15 amino acids. V shed 0 bases and J shed 1 base, with 11 bases lying between them. Per the germline V gene, CDR1 is SGHNT and CDR2 is YYREEE (reference sequence). The CDR3 loop is CASSLGRGLSYEQYF. The CDR3 bases are TGTGCCAGCAGCTTGGGGAGGGGACTGTCCTACGAGCAGTACTTC. Using reference TRBV5-4 and TRBJ2-7 for the parts outside the CDR3, the full variable domain is ETGVTQSPTHLIKTRGQQVTLRCSSQSGHNTVSWYQQALGQGPQFIFQYYREEENGRGNFPPRFSGLQFPNYSSELNVNALELDDSALYLCASSLGRGLSYEQYFGPGTRLTVT.

V is TRBV7-9 and J is TRBJ2-7; D is unresolved. This CDR3 has 14 residues. V was clipped by 4 bases and J by 3 bases, with 13 bases between them. Germline assignment: CDR1 SEHNR and CDR2 FQNEAQ (reference sequence). The CDR3 reads CASSSHQANYEQYF. CDR3 nucleotide sequence: TGTGCCAGCAGCTCCCACCAGGCGAACTACGAGCAGTACTTC. The full variable domain, with the rest looked up from reference TRBV7-9 and TRBJ2-7, is DTGVSQNPRHKITKRGQNVTFRCDPISEHNRLYWYRQTLGQGPEFLTYFQNEAQLEKSRLLSDRFSAERPKGSFSTLEIQRTEQGDSAMYLCASSSHQANYEQYFGPGTRLTVT.

The chain recombines TRBV7-2 with TRBJ2-2; D not certain. The CDR3 is 14 amino acids. V lost 5 bases and J lost 6, with 13 bases in between. The germline gives CDR1 SGHTA, CDR2 FQGNSA. The CDR3, as DNA: TGTGCCAGCAGCCAGACCGGTGACCCCGGGGAGCTGTTTTTT. It is translated as CASSQTGDPGELFF.

The chain recombines TRBV9 with TRBJ2-3; no firm D call. V gave up 0 bases and J gave up 4 bases, with 3 bases separating them. Germline V gene sequence: CDR1 SGDLS, CDR2 YYNGEE. The CDR3 sequence is 12 residues long. The CDR3 spells CASSVDPDTQYF. CDR3 nucleotide sequence: TGTGCCAGCAGCGTAGATCCAGATACGCAGTATTTT. The complete variable domain, with remaining parts taken from reference TRBV9 and TRBJ2-3, reads DSGVTQTPKHLITATGQRVTLRCSPRSGDLSVYWYQQSLDQGLQFLIQYYNGEERAKGNILERFSAQQFPDLHSELNLSSLELGDSALYFCASSVDPDTQYFGPGTRLTVL.